The present T cell receptor (beta chain) was sequenced within a study of blood T cell repertoires in COVID-19. This table comes from immunoSEQ multiplex PCR, and its TCRdb copy is limited to in-frame clones, with some not included. The sample shows about 340,000 clones, around 80% of them seen only once. The CDR3 length is 16 residues. J lost 3 bases, V lost 7 bases, and 14 bases had no gene match. Germline CDR1 GTSNPN, CDR2 SVGIG (reference sequence). The TCR was taken from a man aged 30-40 years with active or convalescent COVID-19. The sequenced material came from peripheral blood. This chain uses TRBV30 with TRBJ1-3, with 8 bases fitting TRBD1. The CDR3 DNA reads TGTGCCTTCTACCGCGGACAGGGCGAGCGTGGAAACACCATATATTTT. It encodes CAFYRGQGERGNTIYF.